These 10 T cell receptor beta chains were sequenced from one sample in a study of blood T cell repertoires in COVID-19. Sequencing was performed with immunoSEQ multiplex PCR; in TCRdb, only in-frame clones are kept and a portion is missing. This repertoire shows a few hundred thousand clones, roughly 86% found once; its top ten account for approximately 2.2%. The material sequenced was peripheral blood. These receptors all come from a woman aged 50 to 60 with acute or convalescent COVID-19.

The chain employs TRBV6-5 and TRBJ2-2, with D tentatively TRBD1 (6 bases). Trimming removed 4 bases from V and 0 bases from J, with 9 bases in between. Germline CDR1 MNHEY, CDR2 SVGAGI. CDR3 size: 15 residues. The CDR3 DNA follows: TGTGCCAGCAGTTTCGGGACATCGAACACCGGGGAGCTGTTTTTT. Translation gives CASSFGTSNTGELFF.

The chain employs TRBV6-5 and TRBJ1-1; perhaps TRBD1 as D (6 bases). The CDR3 has 15 amino acids. Germline V gene data show CDR1 as MNHEY and CDR2 as SVGAGI. Trimming removed 5 bases at V and 2 bases at J, with 15 bases between. The CDR3 region is CASSLPGQSNTEAFF. In nucleotides, the CDR3 is TGTGCCAGCAGTCTGCCCGGACAGTCAAACACTGAAGCTTTCTTT.

The J gene is TRBJ2-1, the V gene TRBV7-9, with TRBD1 identical over 12 bases. The CDR3 covers 17 residues. Germline trimming cut 0 bases from V and 8 bases from J; bases unmatched to any gene: 8. Looked up from germline, CDR1 is SEHNR and CDR2 is FQNEAQ (reference sequence). CDR3 loop: CASSLASGTGGADEQFF. Here the CDR3 DNA reads TGTGCCAGCAGCTTAGCTTCCGGGACAGGGGGCGCGGATGAGCAGTTCTTC.

This sequence joins TRBV7-2 and TRBJ2-7; D is possibly TRBD2 (6 bases). The CDR3 extends over 17 amino acids. CDR1 SGHTA and CDR2 FQGNSA come from the germline V gene. Trimming took off 3 bases at V and 1 base at J, with 19 bases between the two ends. For the CDR3, the DNA is TGTGCCAGCAGCTTTAAGTGGGGAGGCAGCTGGTCCTACGAGCAGTACTTC. It is translated as CASSFKWGGSWSYEQYF.

The J gene is TRBJ1-5, the V gene TRBV6-6, with 8 bases lining up with TRBD1. The germline gives CDR1 MNHNY, CDR2 SVGAGI (reference sequence). Trimming removed 4 bases from V and 3 bases from J; junction bases left unmatched: 2. The length of the CDR3 is 14 residues. The CDR3 region has the DNA TGTGCCAGCAGTTCAGGGGGCGACAATCAGCCCCAGCATTTT. Amino acid sequence: CASSSGGDNQPQHF.

This chain links TRBV27 with TRBJ1-6; no definite D call. The V gene's germline CDR1 is MNHEY and CDR2 SMNVEV (reference sequence). V lost 8 bases and J 6 bases, leaving 17 bases between the germline ends. The CDR3 covers 15 residues. As DNA, the CDR3 is TGTGCCAGCGGCCCCGCCGGGTCCCTTAATTCACCCCTCCACTTT. Translation gives CASGPAGSLNSPLHF.

The chain's CDR3 is CAISERSSGFNPGNTIYF. The CDR3 DNA reads TGTGCCATCAGTGAGAGGAGCTCAGGGTTTAATCCTGGAAACACCATATATTTT. The gene calls are TRBV10-3 and TRBJ1-3, with D maybe TRBD1 (5 bases). CDR1 is ENHRY and CDR2 is SYGVKD in the germline V gene. This CDR3 contains 18 residues. Trimming left V 2 bases short and J 2 bases short, with 19 bases between.

The V gene is TRBV5-8, the J gene TRBJ1-2; D remains ambiguous. Germline values: CDR1 SGHTS, CDR2 YDEGEE. V lost 0 bases to trimming and J lost 3 bases, with 9 bases between them. The CDR3 is 14 amino acids. The CDR3 protein is CASSLAGLDYGYTF. CDR3 coding DNA: TGTGCCAGCAGCTTGGCCGGTCTTGACTATGGCTACACCTTC.

The genes are TRBV2 and TRBJ1-5; 11 nucleotides agree with TRBD1. The CDR3 spans 15 residues. V was clipped by 5 bases and J by 5 bases; unmatched bases: 5. Per germline, CDR1 SNHLY and CDR2 FYNNEI. Written as DNA, the CDR3 is TGTGCCAGCAGTCTACGGACAGGGGGCGATCAGCCCCAGCATTTT. Amino acid sequence: CASSLRTGGDQPQHF.

The chain combines TRBV4-3 with TRBJ1-2; D is unclear. Deletions cut 0 bases from V and 5 bases from J, with 10 bases between. Germline values: CDR1 LGHNA, CDR2 YSLEER. The CDR3 runs to 14 residues. CDR3 sequence (DNA): TGCGCCAGCAGCCAAGACCCGGGAGTATATGGCTACACCTTC. This sequence encodes CASSQDPGVYGYTF.